The 2 T cell receptor beta chains reported below all come from one sample, sequenced in a study of blood T cell repertoires in COVID-19. The method was immunoSEQ multiplex PCR; TCRdb's version includes in-frame clones alone and lacks a portion of them. The sample lists about 130,000 clones; approximately 83% were seen once. The material sequenced was peripheral blood. These receptors were obtained from a woman of 80 years or more with acute or convalescent COVID-19.

The V gene is TRBV27, the J gene TRBJ2-2, with TRBD2 as a possible D gene (6 bases). Looked up from germline, CDR1 is MNHEY and CDR2 is SMNVEV (reference sequence). The V gene lost 5 bases and the J gene lost 6 bases, with 16 bases spanning the gap. The CDR3 has 15 residues. CDR3 sequence (DNA): TGTGCCAGCAGTCCCACGGGAGCTCAGGCCGGGGAGCTGTTTTTT. Encoded protein: CASSPTGAQAGELFF.

J is TRBJ2-3 and V is TRBV29-1, with D possibly being TRBD2 (5 bases). This CDR3 has 12 residues. Germline V gene sequence: CDR1 SQVTM, CDR2 ANQGSEA. V was trimmed by 3 bases and J by 5 bases, leaving 9 bases between them. The CDR3 DNA follows: TGCAGCGTTGATAACAGCGGAGATACGCAGTATTTT. Its protein product is CSVDNSGDTQYF.